This paragraph covers one TCR beta chain sequence. This sample is drawn from a study of blood T cell repertoires in COVID-19. At the level of the study: The origin of the acute and convalescent COVID-19 samples was the United States, Italy and Spain. PBMCs, B-cell-depleted T cells, or T cells provided the cDNA or gDNA that made up the material.

While infection was still active, Seattle patients were enrolled and then followed longitudinally. Original processing notes: Amplified reference gene primers provided the basis for estimating nucleated cell counts. Only in-frame clones appear in the TCRdb table, and some are missing; sequencing was by immunoSEQ multiplex PCR. The V and J calls and clone size were taken over from that table, and D and trimming were inferred from the DNA. The table lists about 150,000 clones, approximately 90% of them singletons. CDR3 size: 12 residues. Trimming removed 3 bases from V and 2 bases from J, with 5 bases in between. In germline, CDR1 is DFQATT, CDR2 SNEGSKA (reference sequence).

This TCR derives from a man aged 18 to 30 with COVID-19, enrolled during active disease. The chain couples TRBV20-1 to TRBJ2-1; D is uncertain. Sequenced sample: peripheral blood. The CDR3 coding sequence is TGCAGTGCTAGTGCTCCCTACAATGAGCAGTTCTTC. Its translation: CSASAPYNEQFF.